This T cell receptor beta chain is from a study of PD-L1 blockade in urothelial cancer listed by TCRdb under 2017. With respect to the entire study: All patients started therapy in about 2014 and received atezolizumab 1,200 mg intravenously every 3 weeks. About 90% of the roughly 30 patients were identified as males with urothelial cancer of bladder origin, and a prior smoking history was reported by 18 of 29 patients. Patients had an ECOG performance status of 0 or 1 and had received between 0 and 3 prior chemotherapy regimens. Blood samples were analyzed at two time points: 3 weeks after treatment start (second dose) and 6 weeks after treatment start. Blood samples gave a median of around 140,000 T cells and tens of thousands of unique TCRs, with a median clonality of around 0.08. Somatic, immune and clinical correlates of response to PD-L1 blockade with atezolizumab in urothelial cancer were the focus of an exploratory multi-omic analysis. Pretreatment tumor samples, along with matched peripheral blood collected serially before and after atezolizumab treatment, underwent TCR sequencing. Progression-free survival longer than 6 months counted as durable clinical benefit, and TCR features were additionally tested against both progression-free and overall survival. In the same patients who had TCR sequencing, pretreatment tumors also underwent whole exome sequencing and RNA sequencing. Roughly 10 patients reached durable clinical benefit, while 15 to 20 patients did not. Twenty-nine patients had pretreatment blood TCR-seq, about 24 had at least one posttreatment blood collection, and about 24 had tumor TCR-seq. Beyond this particular receptor, the publication reports: At 3 weeks after the start of treatment, tumor-associated TCR clones in peripheral blood had expanded more in patients with durable benefit (n of about 21, p = 0.022). A pretreatment peripheral blood TCR clonality below the median was linked to improved progression-free and overall survival. Because the sample size was small (n of about 30) and many of the analyses were exploratory, the results are meant to be hypothesis-generating.

This clone showed up just once. Its antigen remains unidentified. Base quality data are lacking; no much larger clone is found one base away. A cohort of roughly 30 patients with locally advanced or metastatic urothelial carcinoma, treated at Memorial Sloan Kettering on a trial protocol, was included. Peripheral blood mononuclear cells were collected pretreatment and during treatment, with between 1 and 8 total time points per patient. The Qiagen DNeasy Blood extraction kit was used to purify genomic DNA from total PBMCs and tumor samples. PBMCs were collected pretreatment and during treatment and were isolated and stored as previously described. The CDR3 contains 15 residues, cysteine and phenylalanine counted. Left in the record is the CDR3 DNA by itself, 45 bases read in frame from the first base. The germline V gene (reference sequence) provides CDR1 LNHDA and CDR2 SQIVND. V is shortened by 5 bases, J by 0 bases, and the region joining them spans 13 bases.

Synthetic TCR analog templates were spiked into each PCR to estimate absolute template abundance from read counts. The immunoSEQ assay was used to amplify TCRbeta CDR3 regions from genomic DNA with bias-controlled V and J gene primers. Sequencing of rearranged TCRbeta segments was performed at approximately 20X coverage. The authors processed their data as follows. Clustering was used to correct sequencing errors, and CDR3s were annotated against IMGT to assign V, D and J genes. Only productive TCRbeta rearrangements were used in downstream analyses, excluding out-of-frame or stop-codon sequences. To compute clonality, Shannon entropy was normalized by the log of the number of unique productive sequences and then subtracted from one. Clones differing between time points or between blood and tumor were identified using Fisher's exact test with Benjamini-Hochberg correction, with an adjusted p below 0.01 applied as the threshold. This immuneACCESS table, as held by TCRdb, lists in-frame sequences with V and J called but not all clones. Of the missing ones, under half trace to an unresolved V gene in checked studies; the others have no known cause. Clone size and V and J calls were adopted from that table, with D and trimming inferred from the DNA. Recorded for this sample are 50,000 to 65,000 clones; around 83% of them occurred a single time. The top ten hold 2.5% to 3.5% of the sample.

This sequence uses TRBV19 and TRBJ2-5; TRBD1 is a weak D gene call, 6 bases matching. The clonotype was recovered from a man aged 45-65 years with urothelial cancer. The sequencing here drew on PBMCs, taken around atezolizumab (anti-PD-L1) treatment. The CDR3 region reads CASSGDTLYQETQYF. The DNA reads TGTGCCAGTAGTGGGGACACCCTGTACCAAGAGACCCAGTACTTC. With the portions outside the CDR3 filled from the reference TRBV19 and TRBJ2-5 genes, the complete variable region becomes DGGITQSPKYLFRKEGQNVTLSCEQNLNHDAMYWYRQDPGQGLRLIYYSQIVNDFQKGDIAEGYSVSREKKESFPLTVTSAQKNPTAFYLCASSGDTLYQETQYFGPGTRLLVL.